A selection of T cell receptor beta chains follows, all from one sample in a study of OX40 agonist ivuxolimab in advanced cancers. Measured with immunoSEQ multiplex PCR; TCRdb has only the in-frame clones, and not every one. Among more than 80,000 clones, approximately 88% were seen once, and the ten largest hold 1.4% to 1.5%. The input for sequencing was CD4+ or CD8+ T cells sorted from blood, taken in a trial of the OX40 agonist ivuxolimab. Receptors were obtained from an adult with an advanced solid tumor such as melanoma, head and neck, liver or kidney cancer. Each CDR3 is given with its conserved first and last residue. Each record gives: CDR3 DNA, CDR3 protein, clone size, D gene, J gene, V gene. The D gene is left open where the match is weak. Size is stated for part of the rows, as once, few or many counts, or as a class when the clone is expanded.

TGTGCCAGCAGCTTAGGTCTGGGGGGCCTTGGTACAGATACGCAGTATTTT CASSLGLGGLGTDTQYF - - TRBJ2-3 TRBV11-3
TGTGCCAGTAACCGGGACAGACAAGCTGGGGCCAACGTCCTGACTTTC CASNRDRQAGANVLTF - TRBD1 TRBJ2-6 TRBV19
TGCGCCAGCAGCTTATCTGTCCTGAGCTCCTACGAGCAGTACTTC CASSLSVLSSYEQYF - - TRBJ2-7 TRBV5-1
TGTGCCTGGAATGAACAGGCTAACTATGGCTACACCTTC CAWNEQANYGYTF - - TRBJ1-2 TRBV30
TGTGCCAGCAGCCAAACCGGGCTGACGGACACCGGGGAGCTGTTTTTT CASSQTGLTDTGELFF few - TRBJ2-2 TRBV27
TGTGCCAGCAGCTTAGACGGGACAGACAGTTATGGCTACACCTTC CASSLDGTDSYGYTF - TRBD1 TRBJ1-2 TRBV11-2
TGTGCCAGCAGCTCCGGAGTTAGGCGGTACAATGAGCAGTTCTTC CASSSGVRRYNEQFF - - TRBJ2-1 TRBV11-2
TGTGCCAGCAGCCCACTAGCTCCAGATACGCAGTATTTT CASSPLAPDTQYF - - TRBJ2-3 TRBV7-2
TGTGCCAGCAGTGAAGGGCCCTATAACACCGGGGAGCTGTTTTTT CASSEGPYNTGELFF - - TRBJ2-2 TRBV6-1
TGTGCCAGCAGCTTAGCTAGCGGGGGGGCAAATACGCAGTATTTT CASSLASGGANTQYF - TRBD2 TRBJ2-3 TRBV7-3
TGTGCCAGCAGCCCCGTTCGGGGTATCGGCTACACCTTC CASSPVRGIGYTF - - TRBJ1-2 TRBV7-8
TGTGCCAGCAGCCCCGGCGGAACCCGTCAAGAGACCCAGTACTTC CASSPGGTRQETQYF - - TRBJ2-5 TRBV7-6
TGTGCCAGCAGAGAGGAAGCGGGAGAATGGGAGACCCAGTACTTC CASREEAGEWETQYF - TRBD2 TRBJ2-5 TRBV28
TGTGCCAGCAGCTTAGAAGCGGTTTCCTACAATGAGCAGTTCTTC CASSLEAVSYNEQFF - - TRBJ2-1 TRBV7-2
TGCGCCAGCAGCCCCCTGGGGAGCTCTGGAAACACCATATATTTT CASSPLGSSGNTIYF - - TRBJ1-3 TRBV5-1
TGTGCCAGTAGTATAGTCAGGGGGGGGACAGATACGCAGTATTTT CASSIVRGGTDTQYF once - TRBJ2-3 TRBV19
TGTGCCAGCAGCCGCGGGACAGGGAACAACGAGCAGTACTTC CASSRGTGNNEQYF - TRBD1 TRBJ2-7 TRBV6-6
TGTGCCAGCAGCTCCGGGGGGGATACGCAGTATTTT CASSSGGDTQYF few TRBD2 TRBJ2-3 TRBV7-9
TGTGCCATCAGTCCTCGACAGGGGGCTGATCAGCCCCAGCATTTT CAISPRQGADQPQHF - TRBD1 TRBJ1-5 TRBV10-3
TGTGCCAGCAGCGTAGAGGGCGGGGGGCTAACTGGGCAGTACTTC CASSVEGGGLTGQYF - TRBD2 TRBJ2-7 TRBV9
TGTGCCAGCAGCTTAGAGGATCTAGCGGGAGTTGTCGGGGAGCTGTTTTTT CASSLEDLAGVVGELFF - TRBD2 TRBJ2-2 TRBV11-1
TGTGCCTGGAGTCGGGAACCTTATAGCAATCAGCCCCAGCATTTT CAWSREPYSNQPQHF once - TRBJ1-5 TRBV30
TGTGCCAGCAGCCGTGGAGACTCTAGCTCCTACGAGCAGTACTTC CASSRGDSSSYEQYF - - TRBJ2-7 TRBV11-3
TGTGCTAGCAGCTTAGACAGGGGCCCTGGAAACACCATATATTTT CASSLDRGPGNTIYF - TRBD1 TRBJ1-3 TRBV7-7
TGTGCCAGCAGCTTAGAGGACGACAGGGTGGAGACCCAGTACTTC CASSLEDDRVETQYF - TRBD1 TRBJ2-5 TRBV7-6
TGTGCCAGCTCACCGGGACAGGGGAATGGCTACACCTTC CASSPGQGNGYTF - TRBD1 TRBJ1-2 TRBV18
TGTGCCAGCAGTTACTCGTCAGGTGATAGCAATCAGCCCCAGCATTTT CASSYSSGDSNQPQHF once - TRBJ1-5 TRBV6-6
TGTGCCAGCAGCCAGGGGCGGAGAGACAATGAGCAGTTCTTC CASSQGRRDNEQFF - - TRBJ2-1 TRBV4-2
TGTGCCAGCAGCTTAGTGGAGACCCAGTACTTC CASSLVETQYF - - TRBJ2-5 TRBV7-8
TGTGCCAGCAGCTCGGACAGGGGAGGTTACTATGGCTACACCTTC CASSSDRGGYYGYTF - TRBD1 TRBJ1-2 TRBV6-5
TGTGCCAGTAGCCGCGGGGCGGGCTGGAACACTGAAGCTTTCTTT CASSRGAGWNTEAFF - - TRBJ1-1 TRBV19
TGTGCCAGCAGTGAAGATCGAAGGGGTCGTTCACCCCTCCACTTT CASSEDRRGRSPLHF - - TRBJ1-6 TRBV6-1
TGCGCCAGCAGCTTGGCGCCCGGGACAGGGGGGAGCAAAAACATTCAGTACTTC CASSLAPGTGGSKNIQYF - TRBD1 TRBJ2-4 TRBV5-1
TGTGCCAGCAGCGTAGAGACAGGGGCACATGGCTACACCTTC CASSVETGAHGYTF - TRBD1 TRBJ1-2 TRBV9
TGCGCCAGCAGCCAGTCGACAGGGGTGGAAGACACTGAAGCTTTCTTT CASSQSTGVEDTEAFF - TRBD1 TRBJ1-1 TRBV4-3
TGTGCCAGCAATAGGGATGCGAACACCGGGGAGCTGTTTTTT CASNRDANTGELFF - - TRBJ2-2 TRBV6-1
TGTGCCAGCAATAGGGGCGGGAGCAATCAGCCCCAGCATTTT CASNRGGSNQPQHF - - TRBJ1-5 TRBV6-5
TGTGCCAGCAGCTTGGACAGGGGACTTCATGGCTACACCTTC CASSLDRGLHGYTF - TRBD1 TRBJ1-2 TRBV5-4
TGTGCCAGTAGTATGACAGGGGTCAATCAGCCCCAGCATTTT CASSMTGVNQPQHF - TRBD1 TRBJ1-5 TRBV19